This TCR beta chain was identified in a study of siplizumab effects on memory and regulatory T cells. Study-wide points: Reactions containing siplizumab showed mappable alloreactive CD4+ clones averaging around 70% Treg-derived, versus roughly 30% in controls. Researchers could map only a minor fraction of alloreactive clones to unstimulated subsets. A major contribution to the alloresponse seemed to be made by naive T cells, which seemed more diverse than memory cells.

The germline V gene has CDR1 SQVTM and CDR2 ANQGSEA. This CDR3 contains 13 residues. Losses at the gene ends were 8 bases for V and 7 bases for J; bases not matched to a gene: 3. As to this clone: Its antigen is unknown.

Here immunoSEQ multiplex PCR was the method, and the copy in TCRdb shows in-frame clones only, minus some. The repertoire holds roughly 75,000 clones, with approximately 93% as singletons. The clonotype originates from a human donor in good health. The sequenced sample was CD8+ T cells sorted from blood. This sequence joins TRBV29-1 and TRBJ2-2, with 14 bases lining up with TRBD2. This chain's CDR3 is CSSGLAGVGELFF. Written as DNA, the CDR3 is TGCAGCTCGGGACTAGCGGGGGTCGGGGAGCTGTTTTTT.